This TCR beta chain is from a study of sequential checkpoint blockade in melanoma. Across the whole study: TCRbeta immunosequencing was performed on DNA from roughly 90 pretreatment melanoma tumor samples. Roughly 22 patients had matched tumor biopsies before treatment and at week 13 after nivolumab or ipilimumab alone.

V was pared by 6 bases and J by 5 bases, with 25 bases between. The CDR3 totals 17 residues. The germline CDR1 and CDR2 sequences are MNHGY and SAAAGT. Treatment noted: randomized to nivolumab then ipilimumab (arm A) or the reverse (arm B). Study-wide results and limits: T-cell fraction and clonality followed PD-L1 and CD8+ counts, not mutational load.

In this sample, this clone is large. Its antigen is not known. Some clones are missing from TCRdb's copy, which holds only in-frame ones; the method was immunoSEQ multiplex PCR. This table has about 5,100 clones, around 40% appearing once. The source material was tumor tissue (inferred from file names), sampled from a patient given nivolumab and ipilimumab in sequence. This rearrangement joins TRBV6-8 to TRBJ1-1, with D possibly TRBD1 on 6 matching bases. The sequence derives from a human donor with melanoma. The DNA of the CDR3 is TGTGCCAGCAGGAAGACCCACGACAGGATCTTGCGGACTGAAGCTTTCTTT. It translates to CASRKTHDRILRTEAFF.